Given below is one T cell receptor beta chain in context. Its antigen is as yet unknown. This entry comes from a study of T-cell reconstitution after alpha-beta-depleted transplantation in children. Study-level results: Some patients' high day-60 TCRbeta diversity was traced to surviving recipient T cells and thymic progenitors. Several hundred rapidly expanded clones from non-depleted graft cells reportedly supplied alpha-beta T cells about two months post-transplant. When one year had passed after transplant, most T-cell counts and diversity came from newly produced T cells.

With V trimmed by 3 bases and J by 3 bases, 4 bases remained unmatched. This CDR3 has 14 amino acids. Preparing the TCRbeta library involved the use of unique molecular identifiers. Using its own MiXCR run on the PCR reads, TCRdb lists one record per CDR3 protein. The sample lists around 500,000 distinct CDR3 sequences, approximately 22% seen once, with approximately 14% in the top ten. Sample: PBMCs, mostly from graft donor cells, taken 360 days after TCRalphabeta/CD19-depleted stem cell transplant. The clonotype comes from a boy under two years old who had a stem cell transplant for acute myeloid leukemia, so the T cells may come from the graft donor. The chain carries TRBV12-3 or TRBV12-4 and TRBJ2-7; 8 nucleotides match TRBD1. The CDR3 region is CASSFAGGNYEQYF. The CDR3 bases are TGTGCCAGCAGTTTTGCAGGGGGCAACTACGAGCAGTACTTC.